This section outlines one T cell receptor (beta chain) sequence together with its context. Its target is unknown. The data were taken from a study of blood T cells in healthy people across ages. Through a sample-barcoded 5' primer and a J-beta primer mix, a second PCR was run for roughly 6 to 12 cycles. TCRdb re-called the 5' RACE reads with MiXCR, one entry per CDR3 protein. Among roughly 700,000 distinct CDR3 sequences listed, roughly 25% were seen once. Overall study results and limits: Investigators treated diversity estimates from one million T cells as underestimates.

The authors isolated at least 7 million PBMCs per sample. Per sample, at least 6 micrograms of total RNA were extracted. The ends were cut back, 2 bases at V and 7 bases at J, with 15 bases in the middle. Germline-derived CDR1 and CDR2 are ENHRY and SYGVKD. CDR3 length: 15 residues. These data were also filed under a second study, of T cells of mothers and their children. From that report: Researchers report slightly higher, though non-significant, overlap in related mother-child pairs than in unrelated pairs.

This TCR was sampled from a boy younger than 18 in good health. The chain links TRBV10-3 to TRBJ2-1; D may correspond to TRBD1 or TRBD2 (5 bases each). Sequencing input: blood. As DNA, the CDR3 is TGTGCCATCAGTGAGGGCCCTCGGGGCATAAATGAGCAGTTCTTC. This gives the protein CAISEGPRGINEQFF.